The rows below give T cell receptor beta chains drawn from one sample of a study of shared clonotypes between healthy human individuals. Some clones are missing from TCRdb's copy, which holds only in-frame ones; the method was immunoSEQ multiplex PCR. Of around 510,000 clones listed, roughly 95% are singletons. The sample was naive CD4+ T cells sorted from blood. The receptors here all came from a woman aged 25 to 39 in good health. CDR3s include the opening cysteine and the closing phenylalanine or tryptophan. Fields, in order: V gene, CDR3 length, clone size, J gene, D gene, CDR3 DNA, CDR3 protein. The D gene is left open where the match is weak. Some rows mark clone size as missing; the rest say once, few, many or name a class of expanded clone.

v_call: TRBV28; cdr3_length: 15; clone_size: NA; j_call: TRBJ2-1; d_call: TRBD2; cdr3_nt: TGTGCCAGCAGGCTTCCTAGCGGGAGTTTGAGTGAGCAGTTCTTC; cdr3_aa: CASRLPSGSLSEQFF
v_call: TRBV6-1; cdr3_length: 15; clone_size: once; j_call: TRBJ2-1; d_call: NA; cdr3_nt: TGTGCCAGCAGCCCCCGGGGCTCTAGTGAGAATGAGCAGTTCTTC; cdr3_aa: CASSPRGSSENEQFF
v_call: TRBV15; cdr3_length: 15; clone_size: NA; j_call: TRBJ2-7; d_call: NA; cdr3_nt: TGTGCCACCAGCAAGACGTATTCGGGAGACCACGAGCAGTACTTC; cdr3_aa: CATSKTYSGDHEQYF
v_call: TRBV28; cdr3_length: 13; clone_size: NA; j_call: TRBJ1-2; d_call: NA; cdr3_nt: TGTGCCAGCAGACAGGGAAACGACTATGGCTACACCTTC; cdr3_aa: CASRQGNDYGYTF
v_call: TRBV6-1; cdr3_length: 15; clone_size: NA; j_call: TRBJ2-7; d_call: TRBD2; cdr3_nt: TGTGCCAGCAGTGAACGGCGACTAGCGTCCTACGAGCAGTACTTC; cdr3_aa: CASSERRLASYEQYF
v_call: TRBV20-1; cdr3_length: 10; clone_size: NA; j_call: TRBJ1-1; d_call: NA; cdr3_nt: TGCAGTGCTAGAGGCGATGAAGCTTTCTTT; cdr3_aa: CSARGDEAFF
v_call: TRBV2; cdr3_length: 17; clone_size: NA; j_call: TRBJ2-1; d_call: TRBD2; cdr3_nt: TGTGCCAGCAGTGAAACTAGCGGGAGGGAAATTTTTAATGAGCAGTTCTTC; cdr3_aa: CASSETSGREIFNEQFF
v_call: TRBV2; cdr3_length: 11; clone_size: NA; j_call: TRBJ2-7; d_call: NA; cdr3_nt: TGTGCCAGCAGTCCAACCTACGAGCAGTACTTC; cdr3_aa: CASSPTYEQYF
v_call: TRBV4-1; cdr3_length: 19; clone_size: NA; j_call: TRBJ2-2; d_call: TRBD2; cdr3_nt: TGCGCCAGCAGCCAAGATCGGGGAGGGACGCCTAGGAACACCGGGGAGCTGTTTTTT; cdr3_aa: CASSQDRGGTPRNTGELFF
v_call: TRBV28; cdr3_length: 11; clone_size: NA; j_call: TRBJ2-2; d_call: NA; cdr3_nt: TGTGCCAGCAGTTTTTACGGGGAGCTGTTTTTT; cdr3_aa: CASSFYGELFF
v_call: TRBV28; cdr3_length: 13; clone_size: NA; j_call: TRBJ2-7; d_call: NA; cdr3_nt: TGTGCCAGCAGTTCCCGACACCCTTACGAGCAGTACTTC; cdr3_aa: CASSSRHPYEQYF
v_call: TRBV28; cdr3_length: 14; clone_size: NA; j_call: TRBJ1-5; d_call: NA; cdr3_nt: TGTGCCAGCAGTGTGACCGGGGTTTATCAGCCCCAGCATTTT; cdr3_aa: CASSVTGVYQPQHF
v_call: TRBV5-1; cdr3_length: 16; clone_size: NA; j_call: TRBJ2-1; d_call: TRBD1; cdr3_nt: TGCGCCAGCAGCTTGGCCCGGGACAGGAGTCCCAATGAGCAGTTCTTC; cdr3_aa: CASSLARDRSPNEQFF
v_call: TRBV28; cdr3_length: 15; clone_size: NA; j_call: TRBJ1-2; d_call: NA; cdr3_nt: TGTGCCAGCAGTTTATTGGGCTTGGCTAACTATGGCTACACCTTC; cdr3_aa: CASSLLGLANYGYTF
v_call: TRBV5-1; cdr3_length: 16; clone_size: NA; j_call: TRBJ1-4; d_call: NA; cdr3_nt: TGCGCCAGCAGCTTTGAGGTTCCGGGTGTTAATGAAAAACTGTTTTTT; cdr3_aa: CASSFEVPGVNEKLFF
v_call: TRBV2; cdr3_length: 15; clone_size: once; j_call: TRBJ1-5; d_call: NA; cdr3_nt: TGTGCCAGCCAGGGCCAGGGCTTGAGCAATCAGCCCCAGCATTTT; cdr3_aa: CASQGQGLSNQPQHF
v_call: TRBV4-1; cdr3_length: 15; clone_size: NA; j_call: TRBJ1-2; d_call: TRBD1; cdr3_nt: TGCGCCAGCAGCACACGGACAGGGGAAAGCTATGGCTACACCTTC; cdr3_aa: CASSTRTGESYGYTF
v_call: TRBV5-5; cdr3_length: 16; clone_size: NA; j_call: TRBJ1-2; d_call: TRBD1; cdr3_nt: TGTGCCAGCAGCTCGATCCGGGACAGCATGGATCATGGCTACACCTTC; cdr3_aa: CASSSIRDSMDHGYTF
v_call: TRBV4-1; cdr3_length: 14; clone_size: NA; j_call: TRBJ2-1; d_call: TRBD1; cdr3_nt: TGCGCCAGCAGCCAAGGGACAGGACACAATGAGCAGTTCTTC; cdr3_aa: CASSQGTGHNEQFF
v_call: TRBV10-3; cdr3_length: 15; clone_size: NA; j_call: TRBJ1-5; d_call: NA; cdr3_nt: TGTGCCATCAGGCAAGATGGGGGCTTCAATCAGCCCCAGCATTTT; cdr3_aa: CAIRQDGGFNQPQHF
v_call: TRBV21-1; cdr3_length: 16; clone_size: once; j_call: TRBJ2-7; d_call: NA; cdr3_nt: TGTGCCAGCAGCCAGGACAGACGAGACAGGACCAACGAGCAGTACTTC; cdr3_aa: CASSQDRRDRTNEQYF
v_call: TRBV7-9; cdr3_length: 15; clone_size: NA; j_call: TRBJ2-5; d_call: TRBD2; cdr3_nt: TGTGCCAGCAGTCGAGCGGGATCGAGGGGAGAGACCCAGTACTTC; cdr3_aa: CASSRAGSRGETQYF
v_call: TRBV7-9; cdr3_length: 19; clone_size: NA; j_call: TRBJ2-6; d_call: NA; cdr3_nt: TGTGCCAGCAGCTTAGGTTCACGAGGGAGGACGCTTTGGGCCAACGTCCTGACTTTC; cdr3_aa: CASSLGSRGRTLWANVLTF
v_call: TRBV29-1; cdr3_length: 12; clone_size: NA; j_call: TRBJ1-2; d_call: NA; cdr3_nt: TGCAGCGTTGAGTCACTGACCTATGGCTACACCTTC; cdr3_aa: CSVESLTYGYTF
v_call: TRBV4-1; cdr3_length: 15; clone_size: NA; j_call: TRBJ2-7; d_call: NA; cdr3_nt: TGCGCCAGCAGCCAAGTACAAGCCAGTGCCTACGAGCAGTACTTC; cdr3_aa: CASSQVQASAYEQYF
v_call: TRBV5-4; cdr3_length: 17; clone_size: NA; j_call: TRBJ2-1; d_call: NA; cdr3_nt: TGTGCCAGCATACTTTGGTTCGGGCCCGTCGAGGTCGATGAGCAGTTCTTC; cdr3_aa: CASILWFGPVEVDEQFF
v_call: TRBV29-1; cdr3_length: 11; clone_size: NA; j_call: TRBJ2-7; d_call: NA; cdr3_nt: TGCAGCGTAGGACTTAGCTACGAGCAGTACTTC; cdr3_aa: CSVGLSYEQYF
v_call: TRBV30; cdr3_length: 11; clone_size: NA; j_call: TRBJ1-1; d_call: TRBD1; cdr3_nt: TGTGCCTGGAGCTTGGGACAGAGAGCTTTCTTT; cdr3_aa: CAWSLGQRAFF
v_call: TRBV6-5; cdr3_length: 13; clone_size: NA; j_call: TRBJ1-1; d_call: TRBD1; cdr3_nt: TGTGCCAGCAGTAGACAGGGAAGTCCTGAAGCTTTCTTT; cdr3_aa: CASSRQGSPEAFF
v_call: TRBV30; cdr3_length: 14; clone_size: NA; j_call: TRBJ2-2; d_call: NA; cdr3_nt: TGTGCCTGGAATCGGGACTTGAACACCGGGGAGCTGTTTTTT; cdr3_aa: CAWNRDLNTGELFF
v_call: TRBV11-3; cdr3_length: 16; clone_size: once; j_call: TRBJ2-2; d_call: NA; cdr3_nt: TGTGCCAGCAGCTTAATTGGCGGGACTTCCACCGGGGAGCTGTTTTTT; cdr3_aa: CASSLIGGTSTGELFF
v_call: TRBV7-9; cdr3_length: 15; clone_size: NA; j_call: TRBJ2-3; d_call: NA; cdr3_nt: TGTGCCAGCAGCTTAGGGGCAGGGGGCACAGATACGCAGTATTTT; cdr3_aa: CASSLGAGGTDTQYF
v_call: TRBV21-1; cdr3_length: 16; clone_size: NA; j_call: TRBJ2-1; d_call: NA; cdr3_nt: TGTGCCAGCAGCAAAGGCGGGGACAGGGGGTACAATGAGCAGTTCTTC; cdr3_aa: CASSKGGDRGYNEQFF
v_call: TRBV19; cdr3_length: 13; clone_size: NA; j_call: TRBJ1-1; d_call: NA; cdr3_nt: TGTGCCAGTAGCTTGACGGGGTACCCTGGGGCTTTCTTT; cdr3_aa: CASSLTGYPGAFF
v_call: TRBV19; cdr3_length: 19; clone_size: NA; j_call: TRBJ2-6; d_call: NA; cdr3_nt: TGTGCCAGTAGTATGGGAGGCGGACAGGTTTTTTCTGGGGCCAACGTCCTGACTTTC; cdr3_aa: CASSMGGGQVFSGANVLTF
v_call: TRBV27; cdr3_length: 16; clone_size: NA; j_call: TRBJ2-7; d_call: NA; cdr3_nt: TGTGCCAGCAGTTTCGATGGTCGGGGAATTCTCTACGAGCAGTACTTC; cdr3_aa: CASSFDGRGILYEQYF
v_call: TRBV2; cdr3_length: 16; clone_size: NA; j_call: TRBJ2-4; d_call: NA; cdr3_nt: TGTGCCAGCCTTCCGGGGGACGTTCTAGCCAAAAACATTCAGTACTTC; cdr3_aa: CASLPGDVLAKNIQYF
v_call: TRBV18; cdr3_length: 15; clone_size: NA; j_call: TRBJ2-7; d_call: NA; cdr3_nt: TGTGCCAGCTCACCCGGTTATGGGGGTCACGGGGAGCAGTACTTC; cdr3_aa: CASSPGYGGHGEQYF
v_call: TRBV11-2; cdr3_length: 16; clone_size: NA; j_call: TRBJ2-3; d_call: NA; cdr3_nt: TGTGCCAGCAGCTTAGGGGCGGGATCTGGGACAGATACGCAGTATTTT; cdr3_aa: CASSLGAGSGTDTQYF
v_call: TRBV5-4; cdr3_length: 12; clone_size: NA; j_call: TRBJ2-7; d_call: NA; cdr3_nt: TGTGCCAGCAGCAATCAGGGTTACGAGCAGTACTTC; cdr3_aa: CASSNQGYEQYF
v_call: TRBV7-2; cdr3_length: 16; clone_size: NA; j_call: TRBJ2-5; d_call: TRBD1; cdr3_nt: TGTGCCAGCAGCTTAGCCGAGGGGACAGCTCAAGAGACCCAGTACTTC; cdr3_aa: CASSLAEGTAQETQYF
v_call: TRBV5-1; cdr3_length: 14; clone_size: NA; j_call: TRBJ2-7; d_call: NA; cdr3_nt: TGCGCCAGCAGCAAAACAGGGACCACCTACGAGCAGTACTTC; cdr3_aa: CASSKTGTTYEQYF
v_call: TRBV29-1; cdr3_length: 13; clone_size: NA; j_call: TRBJ1-2; d_call: NA; cdr3_nt: TGCAGCGTGCCGACAGGCCTTAACTATGGCTACACCTTC; cdr3_aa: CSVPTGLNYGYTF
v_call: TRBV7-9; cdr3_length: 12; clone_size: NA; j_call: TRBJ2-7; d_call: NA; cdr3_nt: TGTGCCAGCAGCTCCGGTCGTAACGAGCAGTACTTC; cdr3_aa: CASSSGRNEQYF
v_call: TRBV10-1; cdr3_length: 18; clone_size: NA; j_call: TRBJ2-1; d_call: TRBD2; cdr3_nt: TGCGCCAGCAGTAGAAATAGACTAGCGGGAGTTCTCTACAATGAGCAGTTCTTC; cdr3_aa: CASSRNRLAGVLYNEQFF
v_call: TRBV28; cdr3_length: 11; clone_size: NA; j_call: TRBJ1-1; d_call: NA; cdr3_nt: TGTGCCAGCAGGTGGACCACTGAAGCTTTCTTT; cdr3_aa: CASRWTTEAFF
v_call: TRBV9; cdr3_length: 17; clone_size: NA; j_call: TRBJ2-3; d_call: TRBD2; cdr3_nt: TGTGCCAGCAGCGTTCAGATAGCGGGAGTAGGCACAGATACGCAGTATTTT; cdr3_aa: CASSVQIAGVGTDTQYF
v_call: TRBV7-9; cdr3_length: 16; clone_size: NA; j_call: TRBJ2-7; d_call: NA; cdr3_nt: TGTGCCAGCAGCCCACGACCGACAGGCGCGGCCTACGAGCAGTACTTC; cdr3_aa: CASSPRPTGAAYEQYF
v_call: TRBV5-1; cdr3_length: 14; clone_size: NA; j_call: TRBJ1-1; d_call: TRBD1; cdr3_nt: TGCGCCACCTCCGTCCCGGGACAGGACACTGAAGCTTTCTTT; cdr3_aa: CATSVPGQDTEAFF
v_call: TRBV20-1; cdr3_length: 11; clone_size: NA; j_call: TRBJ1-6; d_call: NA; cdr3_nt: TGCAGTGCTAGTTCAGGTTCACCCCTCCACTTT; cdr3_aa: CSASSGSPLHF
v_call: TRBV28; cdr3_length: 17; clone_size: NA; j_call: TRBJ1-2; d_call: TRBD1; cdr3_nt: TGTGCCAGCAGTTCGCCTTCCCGGACAGGGGGCGTCTATGGCTACACCTTC; cdr3_aa: CASSSPSRTGGVYGYTF